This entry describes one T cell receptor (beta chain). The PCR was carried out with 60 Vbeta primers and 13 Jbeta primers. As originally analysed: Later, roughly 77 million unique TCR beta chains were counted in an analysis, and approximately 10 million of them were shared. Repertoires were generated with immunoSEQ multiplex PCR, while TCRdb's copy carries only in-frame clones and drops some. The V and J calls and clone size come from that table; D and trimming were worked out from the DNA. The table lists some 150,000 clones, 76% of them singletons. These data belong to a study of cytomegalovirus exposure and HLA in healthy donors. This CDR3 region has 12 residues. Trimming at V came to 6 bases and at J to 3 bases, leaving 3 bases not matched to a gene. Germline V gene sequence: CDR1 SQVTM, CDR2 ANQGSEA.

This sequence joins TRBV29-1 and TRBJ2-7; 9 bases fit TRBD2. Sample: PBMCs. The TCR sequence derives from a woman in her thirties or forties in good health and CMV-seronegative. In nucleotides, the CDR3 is TGCAGCGTCCTGACTAGCGGCTACGAGCAGTACTTC. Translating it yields CSVLTSGYEQYF.